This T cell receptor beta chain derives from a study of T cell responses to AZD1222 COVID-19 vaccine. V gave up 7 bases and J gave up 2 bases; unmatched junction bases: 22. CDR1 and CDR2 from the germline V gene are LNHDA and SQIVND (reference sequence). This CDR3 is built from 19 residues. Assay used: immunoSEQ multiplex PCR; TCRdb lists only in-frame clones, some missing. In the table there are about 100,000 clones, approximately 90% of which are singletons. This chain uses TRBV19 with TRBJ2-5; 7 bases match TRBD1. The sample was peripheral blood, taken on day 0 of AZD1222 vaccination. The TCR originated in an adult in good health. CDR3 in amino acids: CASTRRFPSTGSEQETQYF. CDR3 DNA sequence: TGTGCCAGTACGCGACGGTTCCCTTCGACAGGGTCGGAGCAAGAGACCCAGTACTTC.